The entry below describes one T cell receptor (beta chain). These data belong to a study of T cell changes during pregnancy in multiple sclerosis. Assay: immunoSEQ multiplex PCR; the TCRdb copy retains only in-frame clones and omits some. In the table there are 76,000 or so clones, just over 90% of which are singletons. The CDR3 is 14 amino acids. V was clipped by 0 bases and J by 4 bases, with 10 bases between them. The germline V gene has CDR1 LNHNV and CDR2 YYDKDF (reference sequence). The rearrangement uses TRBV15 and TRBJ2-7; TRBD1 is a possible D gene (6 bases). This specimen was peripheral blood, taken in the second trimester of pregnancy. This clonotype was obtained from a female donor in good health, enrolled as a control in a pregnancy study. CDR3 residues: CATSRDQGKYEQYF. In DNA form, the CDR3 reads TGTGCCACCAGCAGAGATCAGGGGAAATACGAGCAGTACTTC.